Included here is one TCR beta chain sequence, with context. Its target antigen remains unknown. One base away there is no much larger clone; base qualities are not given. The data are from a study of cytomegalovirus exposure and HLA in healthy donors (dated by TCRdb to 2017 to 2019). Describing the broader study: The 650 to 750 repertoires of the first cohort and the 95 to 150 validation repertoires were produced on the same platform, according to a later analysis. In addition to the first cohort of roughly 700 subjects, a separate validation cohort of under 150 different subjects was used. The study combined high-throughput TCR immunosequencing, statistical association of individual TCRs with disease status, and machine learning to predict cytomegalovirus infection status. The aim of the study was to test whether cataloging public T cell receptors could identify signatures of past pathogen exposure.

Broader findings and caveats from the paper: It was suggested by the authors that the approach could potentially be generalized to other disease states and immunological phenotypes. A later analysis found that TCRs clustered in the first cohort also tended to co-occur in the 95 to 150 validation repertoires, with roughly 95% of cluster scores above 0. While some public TCRs were present in many individuals, most TCR sequences turned up only very rarely across donors. A later analysis had no HLA typing for the validation cohort, so co-occurrence there was scored across all 130 or so repertoires. A total of 164 TCR beta chains were listed by the study as associated with cytomegalovirus. In vitro tests confirmed that a few of the cytomegalovirus-associated TCR beta chains recognize cytomegalovirus antigens. The classifier was reported to diagnose cytomegalovirus status with high specificity and sensitivity in both the original cohort and the validation cohort.

The protocol used for the library was the immunoSEQ multiplex PCR assay. The paper's processing steps were these. A statistical classification framework was developed to diagnose cytomegalovirus status using the catalog of TCR beta chain sequences. Not all clones reach the TCRdb copy of this immuneACCESS table, which keeps in-frame sequences only. Checked studies attribute under half of the gap to unresolved V genes and leave the rest unexplained. From that table come the V and J calls and clone size; the DNA was used to work out D and trimming. The sample includes tens of thousands of clones, with around 89% observed a single time. The ten largest account for approximately 1.7% of the sample. The donors belonged to the validation cohort of about 120 subjects, which was separate from the approximately 700-subject first cohort. Taken from cysteine to phenylalanine, the CDR3 has 13 residues. Kept here is only the CDR3 DNA, which spans 39 bases and is read in frame from base 1. The germline V gene encodes CDR1 LGHNA and CDR2 YNFKEQ. The junction carries 7 bases between V and J, which are trimmed by 0 bases and 5 bases respectively.

The chain employs TRBV4-2 and TRBJ2-5; the D gene cannot be named for sure. The sequenced material came from PBMCs. This TCR derives from a woman aged 18-29 years in good health and CMV-seronegative. The CDR3 protein sequence reads: CASSQEIGETQYF. The bases are TGTGCCAGCAGCCAAGAGATCGGGGAGACCCAGTACTTC.